This T cell receptor (beta chain) appears in the sequencing data of a study of human T cells and chemical hapten exposure. TCRdb itself ran the RACE reads through MiXCR, one entry per CDR3 protein. Among around 80,000 distinct CDR3 sequences listed, under 10% were seen once. This clonotype has a handful of counts. The time point denotes: healthy volunteer bleed at 6 weeks. Blood, whole and unfractionated, served as the source for total RNA extraction. The CDR3 covers 14 residues. Germline CDR1 is SGHRS and CDR2 is YFSETQ. J gave up 7 bases and V 4 bases, and 8 bases lay outside the gene matches. The sample consisted of whole blood. V is TRBV5-1 and J is TRBJ2-1; 7 bases map to TRBD2. This TCR was sampled from a male donor in good health. Some clones in this sample may be carry-over from other donors' samples. The CDR3 region has the DNA TGCGCCAGCAGCACCACTAGCGATAGGAATGAGCAGTTCTTC. Encoded protein: CASSTTSDRNEQFF.